Following are 25 T cell receptor beta chains from one sample sequenced in a study of relationships among human T cell subsets (dated by TCRdb to the early 2010s). Library method: multiplex PCR. Sequenced using a 454 GS FLX. Semiquantitative ARM-PCR was used to amplify the TCR alpha and beta CDR3 regions from mRNA. In ARM-PCR, tagged nested gene-specific primers were used first, and communal superprimers then performed exponential amplification. TCRdb took the public reads, trimmed them with fastp at Q25, ran MiXCR for clone calling and kept in-frame beta chains. Every distinct CDR3 protein forms one entry, paired with its most common genes and DNA. The sample profile shows approximately 15,000 distinct CDR3 sequences; around 62% of them were found once. The top ten clones comprise around 30% of the sample. Input material: total T cells sorted from blood. According to the study, the label for this sample's cell subset or site signals: CD3+ T cells in general. The receptors originated from a man aged 35 to 55 in good health.

About this clonotype: A junction boundary mismatches the germline segment, possibly from a read error. The V call is TRBV5-4, the J call TRBJ2-4; D gene unclear. The CDR3 totals 16 residues. Germline lookup yields CDR1 SGHNT and CDR2 YYREEE (reference sequence). CDR3 region: CASSLDGTVAKNIQYF. The CDR3 DNA follows: TGCGCCAGCAGCTTGGATGGCACAGTAGCCAAAAACATTCAGTACTTC.

The chain combines TRBV10-3 with TRBJ2-7, with D unclear. V lost 6 bases, J lost 5 bases, and 11 bases lay in between. CDR1 is ENHRY and CDR2 is SYGVKD in the germline V gene. CDR3 length: 12 residues. The CDR3 reads CAIRPGGDEQYF. DNA for the CDR3: TGTGCCATCAGGCCGGGTGGCGACGAGCAGTACTTC.

The chain uses TRBV20-1 and TRBJ1-1; a possible D gene is TRBD1 (5 bases). This CDR3 comprises 12 residues. The ends were cut back, 8 bases at V and 5 bases at J, with 15 bases in the middle. The germline CDR1 and CDR2 sequences are DFQATT and SNEGSKA (reference sequence). CDR3 region: CSLTRRGTEAFF. The CDR3 coding sequence is TGCAGTTTGACAAGGCGGGGGACTGAAGCTTTCTTT.

The chain uses TRBV20-1 and TRBJ2-7; 11 bases align to TRBD2. Germline V gene data show CDR1 as DFQATT and CDR2 as SNEGSKA (reference sequence). The CDR3 loop spans 13 amino acids. The V gene end was trimmed by 6 bases and the J gene end by 4 bases; junction bases not matched to a gene: 5. CDR3 nucleotide sequence: TGCAGTGCCCCGACTAGCGGGACTTACGAGCAGTACTTC. It encodes CSAPTSGTYEQYF.

J is TRBJ2-5 and V is TRBV11-2; TRBD1 might be the D (6 bases). The V end was cut by 5 bases, the J end by 4 bases, with 14 bases between. The V gene's germline CDR1 is SGHAT and CDR2 FQNNGV. This CDR3 has 14 amino acids. CDR3 in DNA: TGTGCCAGCAGCCCTACCAGGGGCCGAGAGACCCAGTACTTC. Protein: CASSPTRGRETQYF.

V gene TRBV5-1 combines with J gene TRBJ2-1, with D perhaps TRBD1 or TRBD2 (5 bases each). Looked up from germline, CDR1 is SGHRS and CDR2 is YFSETQ. CDR3 size: 16 residues. Trimming stripped 0 bases from V and 0 bases from J, with 10 bases between. Here the CDR3 DNA reads TGCGCCAGCAGCTTGGAGCCAGGGAGCTCCTACAATGAGCAGTTCTTC. It codes for CASSLEPGSSYNEQFF.

The genes are TRBV11-1 and TRBJ2-3; D is unclear. CDR1 SGHAT and CDR2 FQDESV come from the germline V gene (reference sequence). The CDR3 consists of 15 residues. V was cut by 2 bases and J by 4 bases, with 13 bases left in between. The CDR3 nucleotides read TGTGCCAGCAGCTTACCTGTAACCGGAGCAGATACGCAGTATTTT. It yields the protein CASSLPVTGADTQYF. Complete variable domain (other parts from reference TRBV11-1 and TRBJ2-3): EAEVAQSPRYKITEKSQAVAFWCDPISGHATLYWYRQILGQGPELLVQFQDESVVDDSQLPKDRFSAERLKGVDSTLKIQPAELGDSAMYLCASSLPVTGADTQYFGPGTRLTVL.

In this sample, this clonotype turned up a few times. The chain links TRBV11-2 to TRBJ2-4, with a tentative D call TRBD2 (7 bases). Germline CDR1 SGHAT, CDR2 FQNNGV. V was pared by 0 bases and J by 0 bases, with 15 bases between. The CDR3 covers 18 residues. This chain's CDR3 is CASSLDTAGAGAKNIQYF. The CDR3 DNA reads as TGTGCCAGCAGCTTAGATACCGCGGGGGCGGGAGCCAAAAACATTCAGTACTTC. The full variable domain, in which reference TRBV11-2 and TRBJ2-4 provide the parts outside the CDR3, is EAGVAQSPRYKIIEKRQSVAFWCNPISGHATLYWYQQILGQGPKLLIQFQNNGVVDDSQLPKDRFSAERLKGVDSTLKIQPAKLEDSAVYLCASSLDTAGAGAKNIQYFGAGTRLSVL.

This clonotype was detected a few times. This rearrangement joins TRBV11-2 to TRBJ2-1; D is unresolved. This CDR3 is built from 13 residues. Trimming stripped 4 bases from V and 12 bases from J, with 16 bases between. Germline V gene sequence: CDR1 SGHAT, CDR2 FQNNGV. The CDR3 DNA reads TGTGCCAGCAGCTCCATGGCCCAGTTGTTGCAGTTCTTC. Its protein product is CASSSMAQLLQFF.

The rearrangement uses TRBV10-3 and TRBJ1-6; D ambiguous. This CDR3 has 14 residues. Trimming left V 8 bases short and J 6 bases short, with 14 bases between. Germline CDR1 reads ENHRY; CDR2 reads SYGVKD. The CDR3 DNA is TGTGCCATCGGCCTCGGACCGGTTAATTCACCCCTCCACTTT. It encodes CAIGLGPVNSPLHF.

This clonotype has more than one count but fewer than ten. The chain combines TRBV12-3 or TRBV12-4 with TRBJ2-1; D not resolved. Trimming cost V 1 base and J 7 bases, with 2 bases left between them. This CDR3 has 11 amino acids. The CDR3 protein is CASSLGNEQFF. The DNA of the CDR3 is TGTGCCAGCAGTTTAGGGAATGAGCAGTTCTTC.

V gene TRBV10-2 combines with J gene TRBJ1-1; D possibly corresponds to TRBD1 (5 bases). The CDR3 loop spans 14 amino acids. Deletions cut 4 bases from V and 2 bases from J, with 11 bases between. Germline CDR1 and CDR2: WSHSY and SAAADI. CDR3 nucleotide sequence: TGCGCCAGCAGTGGTGGGGGGGGAAACACTGAAGCTTTCTTT. Its translation is CASSGGGGNTEAFF.

The chain recombines TRBV30 with TRBJ2-1; 12 nucleotides line up with TRBD2. Germline CDR1 is GTSNPN and CDR2 is SVGIG (reference sequence). The CDR3 covers 12 residues. The CDR3: CVTSGRYNEQFF. For the CDR3, the DNA is TGTGTGACTAGCGGGAGATACAATGAGCAGTTCTTC.

The chain has TRBV6-6 and TRBJ2-7; 7 bases are a match to TRBD2. Looked up from germline, CDR1 is MNHNY and CDR2 is SVGAGI (reference sequence). With V trimmed by 6 bases and J by 2 bases, 10 bases remained unmatched. The CDR3 totals 15 residues. CDR3: CASSLLAAGPYEQYF. CDR3 in DNA: TGTGCCAGCAGCTTACTAGCAGCGGGGCCCTACGAGCAGTACTTC.

The chain has TRBV12-3 or TRBV12-4 and TRBJ1-1; D gene ambiguous. The CDR3 covers 14 residues. With 3 bases removed from V and 1 base from J, the gap between germline ends came to 9 bases. The CDR3 bases are TGTGCCAGCAGTTTCAGATCGAGGAACACTGAAGCTTTCTTT. The encoded protein is CASSFRSRNTEAFF.

This clonotype was detected a few times. This chain uses TRBV6-4 with TRBJ1-5, with 11 bases aligning to TRBD1. V was clipped by 8 bases and J by 5 bases; unmatched bases: 2. The germline CDR1 and CDR2 sequences are MRHNA and SNTAGT. The CDR3 runs 13 residues. The CDR3 DNA reads as TGTGCCAGCGGACAGGGGGCCGATCAGCCCCAGCATTTT. Translation gives CASGQGADQPQHF.

This clonotype has more than one count but fewer than ten. The rearrangement uses TRBV5-1 and TRBJ1-3, with D possibly TRBD1 on 6 matching bases. V was clipped by 4 bases and J by 0 bases, with 11 bases between them. Germline V gene sequence: CDR1 SGHRS, CDR2 YFSETQ. CDR3 length equals 15 residues. As DNA, the CDR3 is TGCGCCAGCAGCACGGAAGGGGGCTCTGGAAACACCATATATTTT. Translating it yields CASSTEGGSGNTIYF.

V is TRBV10-3 and J is TRBJ1-1; D is unclear. The CDR3 has 17 amino acids. Germline lookup yields CDR1 ENHRY and CDR2 SYGVKD. The V gene lost 0 bases and the J gene lost 0 bases, with 14 bases spanning the gap. The CDR3 bases are TGTGCCATCAGTGAGTCGAAAGTCTCGGGTATGAACACTGAAGCTTTCTTT. Amino acids: CAISESKVSGMNTEAFF.

The J gene is TRBJ2-1, the V gene TRBV2, with D perhaps matching TRBD2 (6 bases). The germline gives CDR1 SNHLY, CDR2 FYNNEI. V was pared by 7 bases and J by 9 bases, with 10 bases between. The CDR3 extends over 11 amino acids. DNA of the CDR3: TGTGCCAGCAAGGAGGAGGGTGAGCAGTTCTTC. The encoded protein is CASKEEGEQFF.

The sample holds one count of this clonotype. The chain couples TRBV11-3 to TRBJ2-5; TRBD2 matches at 10 bases. This CDR3 has 19 amino acids. Germline-derived CDR1 and CDR2 are SGHNT and YENEEA. Losses at the gene ends were 5 bases for V and 2 bases for J; bases not matched to a gene: 17. The CDR3 nucleotides read TGTGCCAGCAGCAAGTCGTCAGTAGCGGGAGGCCTATTACAAGAGACCCAGTACTTC. Its protein is CASSKSSVAGGLLQETQYF.

This clonotype was observed once. The chain recombines TRBV4-1 with TRBJ1-4; a possible D gene is TRBD1 (5 bases). The germline CDR1 and CDR2 sequences are MGHRA and YSYEKL. Trimming shortened V by 3 bases and J by 2 bases, and 13 bases separated the two germline ends. The CDR3 runs 16 residues. CDR3: CASSQTTPGTNEKLFF. The CDR3 nucleotides are TGCGCCAGCAGCCAGACGACGCCAGGGACTAATGAAAAACTGTTTTTT.

There are a few counts of this clonotype. CDR3 in amino acids: CSVGRANEQFF. In DNA form, the CDR3 reads TGCAGCGTTGGCCGGGCCAATGAGCAGTTCTTC. This sequence joins TRBV29-1 and TRBJ2-1; D gene uncertain. The CDR3 is made up of 11 amino acids. Germline values: CDR1 SQVTM, CDR2 ANQGSEA. Trimming took 4 bases from V and 6 from J, leaving 7 bases between them.

V is TRBV4-2 and J is TRBJ2-1; 10 bases line up with TRBD2. Germline V gene lookup returns CDR1 LGHNA and CDR2 YNFKEQ. The length of the CDR3 is 16 residues. With V trimmed by 0 bases and J by 6 bases, 5 bases remained unmatched. The CDR3 coding sequence is TGTGCCAGCAGCCAAGATCTGAGCGGGAGGGGCAATGAGCAGTTCTTC. Residues: CASSQDLSGRGNEQFF.

The chain has TRBV12-3 or TRBV12-4 and TRBJ1-1; a possible D gene is TRBD1 (6 bases). The CDR3 has 12 residues. The V end was cut by 7 bases, the J end by 6 bases, with 12 bases between. The CDR3 DNA reads as TGTGCCAGCACCCTCAGGGGTGCTGAAGCTTTCTTT. It translates to CASTLRGAEAFF.

The V and J genes are TRBV18 and TRBJ2-1; 9 bases are shared with TRBD2. This CDR3 spans 17 amino acids. Per the germline V gene, CDR1 is KGHSH and CDR2 is LQKENI. Losses at the gene ends were 4 bases for V and 2 bases for J; bases not matched to a gene: 9. The CDR3 spells CASSLPMVAGAYNEQFF. Here the CDR3 DNA reads TGTGCCAGCTCACTACCAATGGTAGCGGGGGCCTACAATGAGCAGTTCTTC.